Shown below are 18 T cell receptor beta chains from a single sample sequenced in a study of tumor-infiltrating lymphocytes in primary liver carcinoma. Blood RNA was derived from unsorted whole blood, and germline DNA was extracted too. Total RNA (roughly 540 ng) served as template for TCR beta cDNA synthesis primed by a constant-region primer. Slightly modified ARM-PCR with three nested multiplex PCR rounds yielded TCR beta libraries. The opening two PCR rounds, ten to eleven cycles each, paired TRBV1-TRBV30 forward primers with a C-beta reverse primer. TCRdb used MiXCR to reprocess the multiplex PCR reads, holding one entry per CDR3 protein. The table records hundreds of thousands of distinct CDR3 sequences, around three fifths of them present only once. What was sequenced was peripheral blood. Receptors originate from a man aged 35 to 55 with primary liver carcinoma and hepatitis B virus infection.

This clonotype has a count of ten or more. V gene TRBV4-1 combines with J gene TRBJ2-2; TRBD1 matches at 7 bases. V lost 2 bases and J lost 0; bases outside the gene matches: 12. Germline V gene lookup returns CDR1 MGHRA and CDR2 YSYEKL. This CDR3 has 19 residues. CDR3 sequence: CASSQLGVRGSPNTGELFF. CDR3 DNA sequence: TGCGCCAGCAGCCAACTGGGGGTCAGGGGGTCCCCGAACACCGGGGAGCTGTTTTTT.

With regard to this clonotype: At one end the junction does not follow the germline gene, possibly because of a read error. CDR3 sequence: CTSSLTDHSYTF. The CDR3 nucleotides read TGTACCAGCAGTTTGACTGATCACAGCTACACCTTC. The J gene is TRBJ1-2, the V gene TRBV12-3 or TRBV12-4; D is unresolved. The CDR3 contains 12 residues.

This clonotype occurred many times. The chain links TRBV6-1 to TRBJ2-7; 7 bases map to TRBD1. The V and J ends lost 0 bases and 3 bases, in that order; junction bases with no gene match: 8. The CDR3 loop spans 16 amino acids. Per germline, CDR1 MNHNS and CDR2 SASEGT. The CDR3 protein is CASSEAPGAGGYEQYF. CDR3 DNA: TGTGCCAGCAGTGAAGCCCCCGGGGCAGGGGGCTACGAGCAGTACTTC.

A remark on this clonotype: A read error is possible here, since a much larger clone lies one base away. The J gene is TRBJ1-1, the V gene TRBV6-1; 9 positions match TRBD1. CDR1 is MNHNS, CDR2 SASEGT, per germline. CDR3 length: 15 residues. The DNA for the CDR3 is TGTGTCAGCAGTCTCACAGGGGGCGGAGGACGAGAAGCTTTCTTT. It is translated as CVSSLTGGGGREAFF.

Comment on this clonotype: A junction boundary mismatches the germline segment, possibly from a read error. The V gene is TRBV7-9, the J gene TRBJ1-1; D is unresolved. The CDR3 runs 14 residues. Germline V gives CDR1 SEHNR, CDR2 FQNEAQ (reference sequence). CDR3 sequence (DNA): TGTACCAGCAGCTTATCTCTAGGGTTTACTGAAGCTTTCTTT. Translation gives CTSSLSLGFTEAFF.

The J gene is TRBJ2-2, the V gene TRBV7-9; 15 nucleotides agree with TRBD2. Germline-derived CDR1 and CDR2 are SEHNR and FQNEAQ (reference sequence). CDR3 length: 17 residues. V trimming: 5 bases; J trimming: 7 bases; junction bases outside the gene matches: 8. The CDR3 reads CASSPGLAGGYGGELFF. The CDR3 DNA reads TGTGCCAGCAGCCCGGGACTAGCGGGAGGATATGGCGGGGAGCTGTTTTTT. Full variable domain (missing parts from reference TRBV7-9 and TRBJ2-2): DTGVSQNPRHKITKRGQNVTFRCDPISEHNRLYWYRQTLGQGPEFLTYFQNEAQLEKSRLLSDRFSAERPKGSFSTLEIQRTEQGDSAMYLCASSPGLAGGYGGELFFGEGSRLTVL.

This clonotype was picked up a small number of times. The chain employs TRBV12-3 or TRBV12-4 and TRBJ1-3; D is uncertain. The V end lost 4 bases, the J end lost 12 bases, and 19 bases lay between the germline ends. This CDR3 has 14 residues. CDR3 sequence reads: CASSSGPSTLGIYF. In nucleotides, the CDR3 is TGTGCCAGCAGTTCCGGGCCCTCAACCTTAGGCATATATTTT.

A remark on this clonotype: One junction end does not reproduce the germline sequence, and a read error may be involved. The chain recombines TRBV4-3 with TRBJ2-2, with 8 nucleotides matching TRBD2. CDR1 LGHNA and CDR2 YSLEER come from the germline V gene. The CDR3 loop spans 15 amino acids. CDR3 region: CASSVLEGYSGEPFF. The CDR3 region has the DNA TGCGCCAGCAGTGTCCTAGAAGGGTATAGCGGGGAGCCGTTTTTT.

Comments on this clonotype: A junction boundary mismatches the germline segment, possibly from a read error. The V gene is TRBV5-1, the J gene TRBJ2-7, with 7 bases that match TRBD2. From germline, CDR1 is SGHRS and CDR2 YFSETQ. The CDR3 is 14 amino acids. The CDR3 loop reads CASSPGGQAYKQYF. The CDR3 DNA reads TGCGCCAGCAGCCCGGGAGGCCAGGCCTACAAGCAGTACTTC.

On this clonotype: One end of the junction does not line up with germline, which may come from a read error. The rearrangement uses TRBV5-6 and TRBJ2-5, with TRBD2 as a possible D gene (5 bases). From germline, CDR1 is SGHDT and CDR2 YYEEEE. CDR3 size: 14 residues. CDR3 protein: CVSSLEARQETLYF. As DNA, the CDR3 is TGTGTCAGCAGCTTGGAGGCTAGACAAGAGACCCTGTACTTC.

This chain links TRBV11-1 with TRBJ2-7; possibly TRBD1 or TRBD2 for D (5 bases each). Germline lookup yields CDR1 SGHAT and CDR2 FQDESV (reference sequence). This CDR3 is built from 12 residues. Trimming took 5 bases from V and 6 from J, leaving 11 bases between them. The CDR3: CASSHEGFEQYF. CDR3 bases: TGTGCCAGCAGCCATGAGGGGTTCGAGCAGTACTTC.

This clonotype was counted ten times or more. The rearrangement uses TRBV6-1 and TRBJ2-1; D is unresolved. The germline V gene has CDR1 MNHNS and CDR2 SASEGT. Trimming pared 4 bases from V and 6 bases from J, leaving 7 bases between. This CDR3 contains 12 residues. CDR3 region: CASSVYSNEQFF. CDR3 nucleotide sequence: TGTGCCAGCAGTGTCTACAGCAATGAGCAGTTCTTC.

With regard to this clonotype: Given a much more abundant clone one base away, this may be a read error. V usage is TRBV6-5 and J usage is TRBJ2-5, with a weak D call TRBD2 (5 bases). Germline CDR1 reads MNHEY; CDR2 reads SVGAGI. This CDR3 has 15 residues. CDR3 loop: CVSGTDGEYQETQYF. The CDR3, as DNA: TGTGTCAGCGGAACCGACGGGGAGTACCAAGAGACCCAGTACTTC.

The CDR3 spells CASSMTRATQPQHF. CDR3 coding DNA: TGTGCCAGCAGTATGACAAGGGCCACCCAGCCCCAGCATTTT. The rearrangement uses TRBV28 and TRBJ1-5; no clear D gene. The CDR3 length is 14 residues. Germline CDR1 reads MDHEN; CDR2 reads SYDVKM. With 5 bases removed from V and 7 bases from J, the gap between germline ends came to 15 bases.

On this clonotype itself: This may be a read error: a much more frequent sequence differs by one nucleotide. The chain joins TRBV29-1 to TRBJ2-3; TRBD2 aligns across 7 bases. The length of the CDR3 is 13 residues. V dropped 3 bases and J dropped 8; count of bases not matched to a gene: 8. Germline CDR1 SQVTM, CDR2 ANQGSEA. DNA for the CDR3: TGCAGCGTTGATGGCGGGAGCTCAGGTACGCAGTATTTT. As protein: CSVDGGSSGTQYF.

This clonotype occurred once. The conserved final phenylalanine or tryptophan is absent from the CDR3, which likely points to a read error. The V and J genes are TRBV7-2 and TRBJ2-2; D is undetermined. CDR3 length: 15 residues. Germline assignment: CDR1 SGHTA and CDR2 FQGNSA. The V and J ends lost 3 bases and 8 bases respectively, with 16 bases between them. The CDR3 is CASSFGSSPAGELFV. The CDR3 nucleotides are TGTGCCAGCAGCTTCGGATCTTCTCCAGCGGGGGAGCTGTTTGTT.

The rearrangement uses TRBV4-1 and TRBJ2-5; TRBD2 aligns across 8 bases. This CDR3 contains 18 residues. Unmatched junction bases numbered 15, after V lost 2 bases and J lost 4 bases. Germline V gene lookup returns CDR1 MGHRA and CDR2 YSYEKL. In DNA, the CDR3 is TGCGCCAGCAGCCAAATTACTAACGGGAGGGCCCGGGGAGAGACCCAGTACTTC. It translates to CASSQITNGRARGETQYF.

In regard to this clonotype: A much larger clone lies a single base off, so this may be a read error. The chain has TRBV12-3 or TRBV12-4 and TRBJ2-1; the D gene is possibly TRBD2 (6 bases). The CDR3 is 15 amino acids. The CDR3 protein is CASRTGLISYDEQFF. The CDR3 DNA follows: TGTGCCAGCAGAACGGGACTGATCTCCTACGATGAGCAGTTCTTC.